This passage covers 3 T cell receptor beta chains from one sample sequenced in a study of T cell responses to AZD1222 COVID-19 vaccine. Repertoires were generated with immunoSEQ multiplex PCR, while TCRdb's copy carries only in-frame clones and drops some. This repertoire shows 95,000 to 100,000 clones, roughly 86% found once; its top ten account for over 1.2%. Source: peripheral blood, taken on day 0 of AZD1222 vaccination. The receptors stem from an adult in good health.

The chain links TRBV7-3 to TRBJ2-3; possible D gene TRBD2, 6 bases. Trimming stripped 5 bases from V and 0 bases from J, with 9 bases between. CDR3 length equals 14 residues. Germline assignment: CDR1 SGHTA and CDR2 FQGTGA. The CDR3 DNA reads as TGTGCCAGCAGCATGGGACTTAGCACAGATACGCAGTATTTT. Its protein product is CASSMGLSTDTQYF.

The V and J genes are TRBV4-1 and TRBJ1-2; D perhaps matches TRBD1 (5 bases). The germline V gene has CDR1 MGHRA and CDR2 YSYEKL. The CDR3 runs to 15 residues. V lost 0 bases and J 10 bases, leaving 18 bases between the germline ends. CDR3 amino acids: CASSQDWGVARPYTF. The CDR3 DNA follows: TGCGCCAGCAGCCAAGACTGGGGGGTCGCCAGACCCTACACCTTC.

This clone has only one observation. The J gene is TRBJ2-7, the V gene TRBV13; D may match TRBD1 or TRBD2 (5 bases each). CDR1 is PRHDT, CDR2 FYEKMQ, per germline (reference sequence). V gave up 3 bases and J gave up 5 bases, with 14 bases separating them. The CDR3 spans 14 residues. CDR3 nucleotides: TGTGCCAGCAGCTTCGGGGCAGGGATCGACGAGCAGTACTTC. Amino acids: CASSFGAGIDEQYF.